The T cell receptor (beta chain) under discussion was sequenced for a study of blood T cell repertoires in COVID-19 (dated by TCRdb to the early 2020s). For the study in its entirety: Collaborator samples came from the United States, Italy and Spain and covered acute and convalescent phases of COVID-19. The prospective study material was composed of cDNA or gDNA derived from T cells, B-cell-depleted T cells, or PBMCs. Deeply sampled blood TCRbeta repertoires from subjects exposed to, actively infected with, or recovered from COVID-19 were included in the dataset. The repertoires were made available in a free public database intended to serve as a resource for research on the immune response to SARS-CoV-2. The samples were drawn from two sources: the first 160 participants of the ongoing ImmuneRACE study, and over 950 subjects contributed by 6 global collaborators. Sample metadata almost always included a de-identified subject ID, COVID-19 status, age in years and sex. Where HLA class I and class II types were available, the types were taken from metadata supplied by the sample provider, not from assay-based typing.

At one collaborating source in Seattle, patients were enrolled during active infection and were followed longitudinally through the course of disease. Whole blood was collected in K2EDTA tubes by collaborating institutions according to the institutions' own protocols. For TCRbeta analysis, collaborator samples were shipped as frozen whole blood, as isolated PBMCs, or as DNA extracted from either sample type. Overall results and qualifications from the work: The quantity of clinical and demographic metadata differed by source and by participant and was supplied without curation.

Taken from cysteine to phenylalanine, the CDR3 has 11 residues. Kept here is only the CDR3 DNA, which spans 33 bases and is read in frame from base 1. CDR1 and CDR2 are read off the germline V gene as SGHAT and FQNNGV. V gives up 5 bases and J gives up 4 bases, and the segment between their germline ends measures 5 bases. The immunoSEQ Assay, a bias-controlled multiplex PCR, was used to amplify TCRbeta CDR3 regions from genomic DNA. In the authors' own workflow: The number of nucleated cells in each sample was estimated from the amplification of reference gene primers within the assay. Sequence reads were collapsed and filtered to measure the absolute abundance of every unique TCRbeta CDR3 rearrangement. For each sample, productive Simpson clonality was calculated by taking the square root of Simpson's diversity index across productive rearrangements. The source is immuneACCESS, and TCRdb retained only in-frame sequences with V and J called. Part of the clones is not carried over; for the studies checked, unresolved V genes explain less than half of this, and the remainder is unexplained. That table furnishes V, J and clone size, whereas the DNA furnished D and trimming. This sample is represented by under 450,000 clones; approximately 90% of them were singletons. 10% to 15% of the sample belongs to the ten largest clones.

On this clone: Its antigen target is currently unknown. Qualities for individual bases were not recorded, and no much larger clone is one base off.

The sequence derives from a woman aged 50 to 60 with COVID-19, enrolled during active disease. This chain joins TRBV11-2 to TRBJ1-2, with no confident D gene call. The sequenced sample was peripheral blood. CDR3 sequence: CASSVSYGYTF. The DNA sequence reads TGTGCCAGCAGCGTATCCTATGGCTACACCTTC.